These 26 T cell receptor beta chains were sequenced from one sample in a study of cytomegalovirus exposure and HLA in healthy donors. The method was immunoSEQ multiplex PCR; TCRdb's version includes in-frame clones alone and lacks a portion of them. Among some 250,000 clones listed, more than 75% were seen once. Sequenced sample: PBMCs. Every receptor here comes from a woman aged 30 to 39 in good health and CMV-seropositive.

The chain has TRBV11-3 and TRBJ2-3; weak D call: TRBD2 (5 bases). CDR3 length: 13 residues. Germline assignment: CDR1 SGHNT and CDR2 YENEEA. Trimming stripped 3 bases from V and 3 bases from J, with 7 bases between. This chain's CDR3 is CASSFRRTDTQYF. CDR3 in DNA: TGTGCCAGCAGCTTCAGGAGGACAGATACGCAGTATTTT.

This chain uses TRBV5-1 with TRBJ1-1; tentatively, D is TRBD1 (6 bases). V was shortened by 0 bases and J by 4 bases, with 16 bases between the two germline ends. The germline CDR1 and CDR2 sequences are SGHRS and YFSETQ. This CDR3 has 16 residues. The DNA of the CDR3 is TGCGCCAGCAGCTTGGAGCCCCCAGTCAGGGGCACTGAAGCTTTCTTT. The encoded protein is CASSLEPPVRGTEAFF.

The CDR3 sequence is CASRRTGPGYTF. The CDR3 region has the DNA TGTGCCAGCAGGAGGACAGGGCCTGGCTACACCTTC. The V gene is TRBV5-6, the J gene TRBJ1-2, with 8 bases aligning to TRBD1. Trimming cost V 5 bases and J 7 bases; bases outside gene matches: 4. From germline, CDR1 is SGHDT and CDR2 YYEEEE. CDR3 length: 12 residues.

The chain links TRBV28 to TRBJ2-3; 9 bases fit TRBD2. This CDR3 has 16 residues. Germline V CDR1 and CDR2: MDHEN, SYDVKM. The V gene end was trimmed by 5 bases and the J gene end by 3 bases; junction bases not matched to a gene: 9. CDR3 sequence (DNA): TGTGCCAGCAGTATTTTAGCGGGAGTTGGGACAGATACGCAGTATTTT. It is translated as CASSILAGVGTDTQYF. The whole variable domain, remainder taken from reference TRBV28 and TRBJ2-3, is DVKVTQSSRYLVKRTGEKVFLECVQDMDHENMFWYRQDPGLGLRLIYFSYDVKMKEKGDIPEGYSVSREKKERFSLILESASTNQTSMYLCASSILAGVGTDTQYFGPGTRLTVL.

The V call is TRBV10-3, the J call TRBJ1-5; D is unclear. The CDR3 totals 17 residues. With 0 bases removed from V and 3 bases from J, the gap between germline ends came to 15 bases. The V gene's germline CDR1 is ENHRY and CDR2 SYGVKD. The CDR3 DNA reads as TGTGCCATCAGTGAGTCGTTACGTGCGAGACACAATCAGCCCCAGCATTTT. It encodes CAISESLRARHNQPQHF.

This sequence joins TRBV5-1 and TRBJ1-1; D is undetermined. This CDR3 contains 15 residues. V dropped 2 bases and J dropped 1 base, with 12 bases sitting between them. The V gene's germline CDR1 is SGHRS and CDR2 YFSETQ. The CDR3, as DNA: TGCGCCAGCAGCTTCCATACGACGGGGAACACTGAAGCTTTCTTT. It encodes CASSFHTTGNTEAFF.

This clone was found once. The rearrangement joins TRBV27 to TRBJ2-7, with no clear D. The germline V gene encodes CDR1 MNHEY and CDR2 SMNVEV (reference sequence). The ends were cut back, 4 bases at V and 2 bases at J, with 6 bases in the middle. CDR3 size: 12 residues. The CDR3 region has the DNA TGTGCCAGCAGTTCGCCTACCTACGAGCAGTACTTC. Translation gives CASSSPTYEQYF.

The rearrangement links TRBV11-2 to TRBJ1-2; D is possibly TRBD1 (5 bases). The CDR3 loop spans 15 amino acids. Trimming removed 5 bases at V and 2 bases at J, with 15 bases between. Germline V gene lookup returns CDR1 SGHAT and CDR2 FQNNGV. The CDR3 DNA is TGTGCCAGCAGCGCACGCCCGGCAGGGAACTATGGCTACACCTTC. It translates to CASSARPAGNYGYTF.

The chain employs TRBV18 and TRBJ1-5; possibly TRBD1 for D (5 bases). This CDR3 spans 15 amino acids. Germline values: CDR1 KGHSH, CDR2 LQKENI. Trimming removed 0 bases from V and 4 bases from J, with 10 bases in between. Written as DNA, the CDR3 is TGTGCCAGCTCACCACCGATAGGGGCGAATCAGCCCCAGCATTTT. Protein: CASSPPIGANQPQHF.

Comment on this clone: Within the sample, other DNA sequences also encode this same CDR3. The genes are TRBV11-3 and TRBJ2-3, with unresolved D. V lost 4 bases to trimming and J lost 3 bases, with 5 bases between them. The CDR3 runs to 12 residues. The germline CDR1 and CDR2 sequences are SGHNT and YENEEA. CDR3 nucleotide sequence: TGTGCCAGCAGCTCCCGTACAGATACGCAGTATTTT. It is translated as CASSSRTDTQYF.

This clone appeared a single time. CDR3: CASSETFRDRYYEQYF. The CDR3, as DNA: TGTGCCAGCAGTGAAACTTTCCGGGACAGGTACTACGAGCAGTACTTC. The V call is TRBV6-4, the J call TRBJ2-7, with 8 bases identical to TRBD1. Germline loops: CDR1 MRHNA, CDR2 SNTAGT. CDR3 size: 16 residues. Trimming removed 3 bases from V and 3 bases from J; junction bases left unmatched: 10.

V and J are TRBV11-3 and TRBJ2-3, with 7 bases identical to TRBD1. There are 14 residues in the CDR3. Trimming at V came to 6 bases and at J to 8 bases, leaving 11 bases not matched to a gene. CDR1 is SGHNT and CDR2 is YENEEA in the germline V gene. CDR3 sequence: CASSPGTVPGTQYF. The CDR3 DNA follows: TGTGCCAGCAGTCCCGGGACAGTTCCTGGTACGCAGTATTTT.

This chain links TRBV5-1 with TRBJ2-7; 8 positions match TRBD2. Trimming removed 4 bases from V and 3 bases from J; junction bases left unmatched: 15. Germline V gene data show CDR1 as SGHRS and CDR2 as YFSETQ. CDR3 length equals 17 residues. This chain's CDR3 is CASSLRDVAGQGYEQYF. CDR3 in DNA: TGCGCCAGCAGCCTTAGGGACGTAGCGGGGCAAGGCTACGAGCAGTACTTC.

This chain joins TRBV21-1 and TRBJ2-7; TRBD2, the table's D call, was not compared with the DNA. TRBV21-1 is shown as a pseudogene. The CDR3 consists of 18 residues. This CDR3 is CASSKSYLTSGRSYEQYF. As DNA, the CDR3 is TGTGCCAGCAGCAAGTCCTACCTGACTAGCGGGAGGAGCTACGAGCAGTACTTC.

The rearrangement links TRBV19 to TRBJ1-4; 7 nucleotides line up with TRBD1. This CDR3 contains 16 residues. Trimming removed 5 bases from V and 8 bases from J; junction bases left unmatched: 14. Germline loops: CDR1 LNHDA, CDR2 SQIVND (reference sequence). CDR3 DNA: TGTGCCAGTAGTCTTGAATTACAGGGGTTACGAGAAAAACTGTTTTTT. The encoded protein is CASSLELQGLREKLFF.

This sequence joins TRBV7-2 and TRBJ1-1, with unresolved D. Per the germline V gene, CDR1 is SGHTA and CDR2 is FQGNSA. The CDR3 consists of 13 residues. With 5 bases removed from V and 1 base from J, the gap between germline ends came to 8 bases. As DNA, the CDR3 is TGTGCCAGCAGCCCGGGGTGGAACACTGAAGCTTTCTTT. Translated, it gives CASSPGWNTEAFF.

The chain employs TRBV5-1 and TRBJ2-2, with D maybe TRBD2 (6 bases). Trimming shortened V by 0 bases and J by 2 bases, and 11 bases separated the two germline ends. Germline loops: CDR1 SGHRS, CDR2 YFSETQ. The CDR3 totals 16 residues. In DNA form, the CDR3 reads TGCGCCAGCAGCTTGGTGACGGGAGTAAACACCGGGGAGCTGTTTTTT. Encoded protein: CASSLVTGVNTGELFF.

This sequence joins TRBV19 and TRBJ2-2; 10 bases are shared with TRBD1. CDR3 size: 13 residues. Unmatched junction bases numbered 4, after V lost 10 bases and J lost 5 bases. Germline V gene lookup returns CDR1 LNHDA and CDR2 SQIVND (reference sequence). The CDR3 DNA follows: TGTGCCACGTGGGACAGGGGAACCGGGGAGCTGTTTTTT. Protein sequence: CATWDRGTGELFF.

This chain links TRBV4-2 with TRBJ2-7; 10 positions agree with TRBD1. Germline assignment: CDR1 LGHNA and CDR2 YNFKEQ. The CDR3 length is 15 residues. Unmatched junction bases numbered 4, after V lost 0 bases and J lost 5 bases. The CDR3 region has the DNA TGTGCCAGCAGCCAAGAAGGGGGACAGGGGAACGAGCAGTACTTC. It specifies CASSQEGGQGNEQYF.

The rearrangement uses TRBV25-1 and TRBJ1-4, with TRBD1 matching over 8 bases. CDR3 length: 15 residues. Germline loops: CDR1 MGHDK, CDR2 SYGVNS. J gave up 8 bases and V 4 bases, and 9 bases lay outside the gene matches. The CDR3 loop reads CASSVRTGGREKLFF. The CDR3 DNA follows: TGTGCCAGCAGTGTCCGCACAGGGGGTCGAGAAAAACTGTTTTTT.

The V call is TRBV27, the J call TRBJ2-1, with D perhaps TRBD2 (5 bases). Between the trimmed V and J ends, which lost 2 bases and 9 bases, there was a span of 17 bases. CDR1 is MNHEY, CDR2 SMNVEV, per germline (reference sequence). The CDR3 extends over 15 amino acids. Written as DNA, the CDR3 is TGTGCCAGCAGTTTACGGGGTCAAATGTCGGCTGAGCAGTTCTTC. This encodes CASSLRGQMSAEQFF.

The J gene is TRBJ1-1, the V gene TRBV2, with D tentatively TRBD1 (5 bases). Germline lookup yields CDR1 SNHLY and CDR2 FYNNEI. This CDR3 comprises 14 residues. Trimming took off 1 base at V and 4 bases at J, with 10 bases between the two ends. CDR3 sequence reads: CASSEDTGSTEAFF. The DNA of the CDR3 is TGTGCCAGCAGTGAAGATACAGGTAGCACTGAAGCTTTCTTT.

The chain has TRBV5-1 and TRBJ2-3; TRBD2 is a possible D gene (5 bases). This CDR3 comprises 14 residues. V was cut by 0 bases and J by 4 bases, with 9 bases left in between. CDR1 and CDR2 from the germline V gene are SGHRS and YFSETQ. As DNA, the CDR3 is TGCGCCAGCAGCTTGGATGCGGAGGCAGATACGCAGTATTTT. Protein sequence: CASSLDAEADTQYF.

This chain uses TRBV19 with TRBJ1-4, with D maybe TRBD1 (6 bases). Germline V CDR1 and CDR2: LNHDA, SQIVND (reference sequence). Trimming took 2 bases from V and 8 from J, leaving 6 bases between them. This CDR3 contains 12 residues. The CDR3 protein is CASSITGEKLFF. In nucleotides, the CDR3 is TGTGCCAGTAGTATAACAGGGGAAAAACTGTTTTTT.

The chain links TRBV27 to TRBJ2-7; TRBD2 is a possible D gene (6 bases). Germline CDR1 and CDR2: MNHEY and SMNVEV (reference sequence). V shed 2 bases and J shed 6 bases, with 14 bases lying between them. This CDR3 comprises 14 residues. Here the CDR3 DNA reads TGTGCCAGCAGTTTAGGAGGGTGGGGGTTCGAGCAGTACTTC. Translated, it gives CASSLGGWGFEQYF.

This clone has just a few counts. The gene calls are TRBV29-1 and TRBJ2-7, with D possibly being TRBD1 (5 bases). CDR1 is SQVTM, CDR2 ANQGSEA, per germline. V dropped 2 bases and J dropped 6 bases, with 14 bases sitting between them. The length of the CDR3 is 13 residues. The CDR3 sequence: CSVETMLTGEQYF. The CDR3, as DNA: TGCAGCGTTGAAACGATGCTAACAGGCGAGCAGTACTTC.